One sample yielded the 30 T cell receptor beta chains listed below, sequenced in a study of blood T cell repertoires in COVID-19. Assay: immunoSEQ multiplex PCR; the TCRdb copy retains only in-frame clones and omits some. The sample contains about 140,000 clones, approximately 90% of which appear only once. The sample consisted of peripheral blood. These receptors were obtained from a woman older than 75 with acute or convalescent COVID-19.

The V gene is TRBV5-1, the J gene TRBJ2-7, with D possibly TRBD2 on 6 matching bases. Germline V gives CDR1 SGHRS, CDR2 YFSETQ. V lost 5 bases to trimming and J lost 3 bases, with 6 bases between them. This CDR3 has 11 residues. CDR3 nucleotides: TGCGCCAGCAGGGGGGGCTACGAGCAGTACTTC. Its translation is CASRGGYEQYF.

The CDR3 region is CASRLQGMHDTQYF. CDR3 nucleotides: TGTGCCAGTAGACTACAGGGAATGCACGATACGCAGTATTTT. This chain links TRBV19 with TRBJ2-3, with D tentatively TRBD1 (6 bases). This CDR3 region has 14 residues. Trimming removed 6 bases from V and 6 bases from J, with 16 bases in between. In germline, CDR1 is LNHDA, CDR2 SQIVND (reference sequence).

The sample holds one count of this clone. The chain has TRBV2 and TRBJ1-6, with 8 bases matching TRBD1. Germline lookup yields CDR1 SNHLY and CDR2 FYNNEI. With 7 bases clipped from V and 9 bases from J, the junction kept 2 bases outside the gene matches. CDR3 length: 12 amino acids. The CDR3 DNA reads TGTGCCAGCAATACAGGGGGTTCACCCCTCCACTTT. Its translation is CASNTGGSPLHF.

This rearrangement joins TRBV30 to TRBJ2-7; 12 nucleotides match TRBD1. The CDR3 is 14 residues long. CDR1 GTSNPN and CDR2 SVGIG come from the germline V gene (reference sequence). The V and J ends lost 3 bases and 9 bases, in that order; junction bases with no gene match: 9. The CDR3: CAWSHRDRGLGQYF. CDR3 in DNA: TGTGCCTGGAGCCACCGGGACAGGGGGCTAGGGCAGTACTTC. Combining the CDR3 with reference TRBV30 and TRBJ2-7 gives the whole variable domain SQTIHQWPATLVQPVGSPLSLECTVEGTSNPNLYWYRQAAGRGLQLLFYSVGIGQISSEVPQNLSASRPQDRQFILSSKKLLLSDSGFYLCAWSHRDRGLGQYFGPGTRLTVT.

The V call is TRBV11-3, the J call TRBJ1-1, with no clear D. This CDR3 region has 13 residues. V was shortened by 5 bases and J by 0 bases, with 7 bases between the two germline ends. The germline gives CDR1 SGHNT, CDR2 YENEEA. As DNA, the CDR3 is TGTGCCAGCAGCGAGGAGATGAACACTGAAGCTTTCTTT. Encoded protein: CASSEEMNTEAFF.

CDR3 DNA: TGCGCCAGCAGCTTGCTAGGACAGGCGAACACCGGGGAGCTGTTTTTT. Residues: CASSLLGQANTGELFF. This chain links TRBV5-1 with TRBJ2-2; the match to TRBD1 covers 7 bases. CDR3 length: 16 amino acids. V shed 1 base, J shed 0 bases, and the junction held 3 bases outside the gene matches. Germline V gene lookup returns CDR1 SGHRS and CDR2 YFSETQ.

The chain links TRBV3-1 (or the pseudogene TRBV3-2) to TRBJ2-6; D remains unclear. V was shortened by 1 base and J by 1 base, with 5 bases between the two germline ends. The CDR3 has 15 amino acids. CDR1 LGHDT and CDR2 YNNKEL come from the germline V gene (reference sequence). CDR3 protein: CASSQAVSGANVLTF. The CDR3 DNA sequence: TGTGCCAGCAGCCAAGCGGTTTCTGGGGCCAACGTCCTGACTTTC.

This chain links TRBV5-1 with TRBJ1-3, with D tentatively TRBD1 (5 bases). The germline V gene has CDR1 SGHRS and CDR2 YFSETQ. The length of the CDR3 is 14 residues. Between the trimmed V and J ends, which lost 0 bases and 2 bases, there was a span of 6 bases. The CDR3 reads CASSLGQPGNTIYF. CDR3 bases: TGCGCCAGCAGCTTGGGACAGCCTGGAAACACCATATATTTT. Variable domain in full (rest from reference TRBV5-1 and TRBJ1-3): KAGVTQTPRYLIKTRGQQVTLSCSPISGHRSVSWYQQTPGQGLQFLFEYFSETQRNKGNFPGRFSGRQFSNSRSEMNVSTLELGDSALYLCASSLGQPGNTIYFGEGSWLTVV.

This rearrangement joins TRBV30 to TRBJ1-4; 7 nucleotides agree with TRBD1. Germline trimming cut 1 base from V and 2 bases from J; bases unmatched to any gene: 10. Germline lookup yields CDR1 GTSNPN and CDR2 SVGIG (reference sequence). CDR3 length: 17 amino acids. The CDR3, as DNA: TGTGCCTGGAGTGGGGGGACAGCCGATTCTACTAATGAAAAACTGTTTTTT. Protein: CAWSGGTADSTNEKLFF.

This chain links TRBV9 with TRBJ2-2; TRBD2 matches 9 bases. CDR3 length: 17 amino acids. The V gene's germline CDR1 is SGDLS and CDR2 YYNGEE. J lost 2 bases, V lost 3 bases, and 8 bases had no gene match. CDR3 loop: CASSEGSGGLNTGELFF. The CDR3, as DNA: TGTGCCAGCAGCGAAGGTAGCGGGGGCCTTAACACCGGGGAGCTGTTTTTT. Filled out from reference TRBV9 and TRBJ2-2, the complete variable domain reads DSGVTQTPKHLITATGQRVTLRCSPRSGDLSVYWYQQSLDQGLQFLIQYYNGEERAKGNILERFSAQQFPDLHSELNLSSLELGDSALYFCASSEGSGGLNTGELFFGEGSRLTVL.

The chain recombines TRBV19 with TRBJ2-2; 15 bases match TRBD2. In germline, CDR1 is LNHDA, CDR2 SQIVND (reference sequence). The ends lost 6 bases at V and 2 bases at J; junction bases unmatched: 4. The CDR3 sequence is 17 residues long. The CDR3 is CASSPGLAGGNTGELFF. The CDR3 bases are TGTGCCAGTAGCCCGGGACTAGCGGGAGGTAACACCGGGGAGCTGTTTTTT.

Worth noting for this clone: Relative to the germline gene, one junction end is altered; a read error may explain this. The rearrangement uses TRBV7-7 and TRBJ2-1; perhaps TRBD2 as D (7 bases). The CDR3 extends over 15 amino acids. Germline V lookup: CDR1 SSHAT, CDR2 FNYEAQ (reference sequence). CDR3 sequence (DNA): TGTGCTAGCAGCTTGGTGGGGGGGCCCTACAATGAGCAGTTCTTC. This encodes CASSLVGGPYNEQFF.

This rearrangement joins TRBV27 to TRBJ2-2, with D possibly matching TRBD2 (6 bases). V was pared by 4 bases and J by 2 bases, with 17 bases between. The germline V gene has CDR1 MNHEY and CDR2 SMNVEV (reference sequence). The CDR3 sequence is 17 residues long. The CDR3 spells CASSWLMGGSNTGELFF. CDR3 nucleotide sequence: TGTGCCAGCAGTTGGTTAATGGGGGGATCTAACACCGGGGAGCTGTTTTTT.

The sample holds one count of this clone. The rearrangement links TRBV13 to TRBJ2-3; weak D call: TRBD2 (6 bases). The CDR3 extends over 16 amino acids. The V end was cut by 5 bases, the J end by 6 bases, with 21 bases between. Per germline, CDR1 PRHDT and CDR2 FYEKMQ (reference sequence). The chain's CDR3 is CASSPSPGGTMDTQYF. CDR3 in DNA: TGTGCCAGCAGCCCTAGCCCCGGGGGTACCATGGATACGCAGTATTTT.

This clone was found once. This chain links TRBV19 with TRBJ2-2, with D unclear. Deletions cut 6 bases from V and 2 bases from J, with 7 bases between. Germline CDR1 reads LNHDA; CDR2 reads SQIVND (reference sequence). This CDR3 has 13 amino acids. This CDR3 is CASRWANTGELFF. The CDR3 DNA reads TGTGCCAGTAGATGGGCCAACACCGGGGAGCTGTTTTTT.

This clone was observed once. The V call is TRBV2, the J call TRBJ1-1; D is undetermined. Germline CDR1 SNHLY, CDR2 FYNNEI. The CDR3 length is 14 residues. The V gene lost 2 bases and the J gene lost 3 bases, with 10 bases spanning the gap. CDR3 DNA: TGTGCCAGCAGTGAAATGACTAGGGACACTGAAGCTTTCTTT. It is translated as CASSEMTRDTEAFF. Complete variable domain (other parts from reference TRBV2 and TRBJ1-1): EPEVTQTPSHQVTQMGQEVILRCVPISNHLYFYWYRQILGQKVEFLVSFYNNEISEKSEIFDDQFSVERPDGSNFTLKIRSTKLEDSAMYFCASSEMTRDTEAFFGQGTRLTVV.

V and J are TRBV9 and TRBJ1-2, with D uncertain. V gave up 3 bases and J gave up 4 bases, with 19 bases separating them. Per the germline V gene, CDR1 is SGDLS and CDR2 is YYNGEE. The CDR3 is 16 amino acids. CDR3 loop: CASSGRAGHHTYGYTF. The DNA of the CDR3 is TGTGCCAGCAGCGGGAGGGCGGGCCACCACACCTATGGCTACACCTTC.

The chain couples TRBV6-2 or TRBV6-3 to TRBJ1-4; D not resolved. CDR3 length: 19 residues. V was cut by 6 bases and J by 8 bases, with 31 bases left in between. Germline CDR1 is MNHEY and CDR2 is SVGEGT. The CDR3, as DNA: TGTGCCAGCAGCCTATTACTAACGCAACCGGCCTCGGTAGGCGAAAAACTGTTTTTT. This encodes CASSLLLTQPASVGEKLFF.

This clone was seen only once. This sequence joins TRBV2 and TRBJ1-2; a weak D match, TRBD1 (5 bases). Germline V CDR1 and CDR2: SNHLY, FYNNEI. The CDR3 loop spans 14 amino acids. V was trimmed by 4 bases and J by 4 bases, leaving 13 bases between them. CDR3 nucleotides: TGTGCCAGCAGTGGCCAGGGAGGCAGCTATGGCTACACCTTC. Translating gives CASSGQGGSYGYTF. The full variable domain, rest sourced from reference TRBV2 and TRBJ1-2, is EPEVTQTPSHQVTQMGQEVILRCVPISNHLYFYWYRQILGQKVEFLVSFYNNEISEKSEIFDDQFSVERPDGSNFTLKIRSTKLEDSAMYFCASSGQGGSYGYTFGSGTRLTVV.

The rearrangement uses TRBV7-2 and TRBJ2-2, with TRBD2 matching over 10 bases. Germline CDR1 and CDR2: SGHTA and FQGNSA. V lost 2 bases and J lost 8; bases outside the gene matches: 5. The CDR3 spans 15 residues. DNA for the CDR3: TGTGCCAGCAGCTTAACACTAGCGGGGTCAGGGGAGCTGTTTTTT. This sequence encodes CASSLTLAGSGELFF.

The genes are TRBV18 and TRBJ1-2; 8 bases align to TRBD1. The CDR3 totals 14 residues. V shed 6 bases and J 8 bases; nucleotides not matched to a gene: 11. Germline V CDR1 and CDR2: KGHSH, LQKENI. The chain's CDR3 is CASSPQDRVGGYTF. In DNA, the CDR3 is TGTGCCAGCTCGCCTCAGGACAGGGTGGGCGGCTACACCTTC.

This clone was observed a handful of times. The chain carries TRBV18 and TRBJ1-1, with TRBD1 as a possible D gene (5 bases). CDR3 length: 13 residues. With 3 bases removed from V and 1 base from J, the gap between germline ends came to 6 bases. Germline V gene lookup returns CDR1 KGHSH and CDR2 LQKENI. Here the CDR3 DNA reads TGTGCCAGCTCACCGGGGGGGAACACTGAAGCTTTCTTT. Residues: CASSPGGNTEAFF.

The chain combines TRBV5-1 with TRBJ1-1, with D uncertain. CDR3 size: 12 residues. Trimming shortened V by 4 bases and J by 6 bases, and 10 bases separated the two germline ends. Germline V lookup: CDR1 SGHRS, CDR2 YFSETQ. CDR3 residues: CASSQTNAEAFF. The CDR3 DNA follows: TGCGCCAGCAGCCAAACTAACGCTGAAGCTTTCTTT.

This rearrangement joins TRBV4-2 to TRBJ1-1, with TRBD1 matching 7 bases. Germline V CDR1 and CDR2: LGHNA, YNFKEQ. The CDR3 loop spans 15 amino acids. The V gene end was trimmed by 1 base and the J gene end by 9 bases; junction bases not matched to a gene: 11. CDR3 amino acids: CASSQVGQALGKAFF. CDR3 coding DNA: TGTGCCAGCAGCCAAGTCGGACAGGCCCTGGGAAAAGCTTTCTTT.

The rearrangement links TRBV5-1 to TRBJ2-3; 7 nucleotides line up with TRBD1. V lost 8 bases to trimming and J lost 2 bases; unmatched junction nucleotides: 5. The CDR3 length is 13 residues. Germline CDR1 is SGHRS and CDR2 is YFSETQ. The CDR3 nucleotides read TGCGCCAGTCGGACAGGAATCACAGATACGCAGTATTTT. The encoded protein is CASRTGITDTQYF. The whole variable domain, filled in from reference TRBV5-1 and TRBJ2-3, reads KAGVTQTPRYLIKTRGQQVTLSCSPISGHRSVSWYQQTPGQGLQFLFEYFSETQRNKGNFPGRFSGRQFSNSRSEMNVSTLELGDSALYLCASRTGITDTQYFGPGTRLTVL.

This sequence joins TRBV19 and TRBJ1-4; 9 nucleotides match TRBD1. The junction had 9 bases not matched to a gene; V was cut back by 3 bases and J by 7 bases. CDR1 and CDR2 from the germline V gene are LNHDA and SQIVND (reference sequence). CDR3 length: 16 residues. The CDR3 spells CASSMLQGAGSEKLFF. CDR3 coding DNA: TGTGCCAGTAGTATGTTACAGGGGGCTGGCAGTGAAAAACTGTTTTTT.

This chain uses TRBV18 with TRBJ2-2; 7 nucleotides match TRBD2. In germline, CDR1 is KGHSH, CDR2 LQKENI. CDR3 size: 15 residues. Trimming cost V 5 bases and J 4 bases; bases outside gene matches: 7. CDR3: CASSTGTTLTGELFF. CDR3 sequence (DNA): TGTGCCAGCTCAACCGGGACTACACTCACCGGGGAGCTGTTTTTT. The variable domain in full, with the rest retrieved from reference TRBV18 and TRBJ2-2, is NAGVMQNPRHLVRRRGQEARLRCSPMKGHSHVYWYRQLPEEGLKFMVYLQKENIIDESGMPKERFSAEFPKEGPSILRIQQVVRGDSAAYFCASSTGTTLTGELFFGEGSRLTVL.

The J gene is TRBJ1-6, the V gene TRBV11-1; the match to TRBD1 covers 7 bases. This CDR3 is built from 16 residues. CDR1 SGHAT and CDR2 FQDESV come from the germline V gene (reference sequence). Trimming took 1 base from V and 5 from J; bases not matched to a gene: 5. The CDR3 nucleotides are TGTGCCAGCAGCTTAGGCCAGGGGGTGGATAATTCACCCCTCCACTTT. Encoded protein: CASSLGQGVDNSPLHF. The full variable domain, with the rest looked up from reference TRBV11-1 and TRBJ1-6, is EAEVAQSPRYKITEKSQAVAFWCDPISGHATLYWYRQILGQGPELLVQFQDESVVDDSQLPKDRFSAERLKGVDSTLKIQPAELGDSAMYLCASSLGQGVDNSPLHFGNGTRLTVT.

V gene TRBV6-6 combines with J gene TRBJ1-5; 10 bases match TRBD1. V trimming: 5 bases; J trimming: 1 base; junction bases outside the gene matches: 8. Germline-derived CDR1 and CDR2 are MNHNY and SVGAGI (reference sequence). This CDR3 spans 17 amino acids. DNA of the CDR3: TGTGCCAGCAGTCCGGCCCGGACAGGGGGGAGCAATCAGCCCCAGCATTTT. This encodes CASSPARTGGSNQPQHF.

The chain is built from TRBV30 and TRBJ1-2, with D tentatively TRBD1 (6 bases). Germline V gene data show CDR1 as GTSNPN and CDR2 as SVGIG (reference sequence). The V end was cut by 4 bases, the J end by 7 bases, with 13 bases between. The CDR3 has 12 residues. The CDR3 DNA reads TGTGCCTGGAAACGGGGGGCGCGTGGCTACACCTTC. Protein: CAWKRGARGYTF.